The 8 T cell receptor beta chains listed next were all sequenced from one sample in a study of breast tumors, draining lymph nodes, adjacent tissues. TCRdb redid the calling of the multiplex PCR reads with MiXCR, one entry per CDR3 protein. The sample yields about 16,000 distinct CDR3 sequences, approximately 42% seen once. The source material was tumor-adjacent breast tissue. These receptors were taken from a female donor with breast cancer. Some clones in this sample may be carry-over from other donors' samples.

This clonotype appeared many times. The chain carries TRBV4-1 and TRBJ2-5; no clear D. Germline V gene lookup returns CDR1 MGHRA and CDR2 YSYEKL. Trimming took 1 base from V and 5 from J, leaving 14 bases between them. CDR3 length: 15 residues. CDR3 nucleotides: TGCGCCAGCAGCCAAGTTTCCACACCGTGGGAGACCCAGTACTTC. Its translation: CASSQVSTPWETQYF.

The rearrangement uses TRBV5-5 and TRBJ1-2; no firm D call. The CDR3 loop spans 13 amino acids. Germline CDR1 and CDR2: SGHKS and YYEKEE (reference sequence). V was shortened by 4 bases and J by 5 bases, with 12 bases between the two germline ends. CDR3 amino acids: CASSPQPGYGYTF. In nucleotides, the CDR3 is TGTGCCAGCAGCCCGCAACCGGGGTATGGCTACACCTTC.

By share, this clonotype ranks as medium-sized. The chain recombines TRBV30 with TRBJ1-3, with no clear D. This CDR3 spans 12 amino acids. V lost 6 bases and J lost 4, with 10 bases in between. The germline gives CDR1 GTSNPN, CDR2 SVGIG (reference sequence). CDR3 coding DNA: TGTGCCTGCAGGTTCCCGGGAAACACCATATATTTT. It codes for CACRFPGNTIYF.

This sequence joins TRBV7-2 and TRBJ2-1; TRBD1 matches at 7 bases. The CDR3 consists of 15 residues. Germline loops: CDR1 SGHTA, CDR2 FQGNSA. J gave up 6 bases and V 4 bases, and 9 bases lay outside the gene matches. Here the CDR3 reads CASSSRQGARNEQFF. As DNA, the CDR3 is TGTGCCAGCAGCTCGAGACAGGGCGCTCGCAATGAGCAGTTCTTC. Looking up the rest from reference TRBV7-2 and TRBJ2-1 gives the full variable domain: GAGVSQSPSNKVTEKGKDVELRCDPISGHTALYWYRQSLGQGLEFLIYFQGNSAPDKSGLPSDRFSAERTGGSVSTLTIQRTQQEDSAVYLCASSSRQGARNEQFFGPGTRLTVL.

This clonotype was seen ten or more times. Given a much more abundant clone one base away, this may be a read error. The DNA for the CDR3 is TGTGCCAGCAGCTTGTCTACAGCGGCAGGTGGCTACACCTTC. Amino acid sequence: CASSLSTAAGGYTF. This chain links TRBV5-5 with TRBJ1-2; D unresolved. Germline CDR1 is SGHKS and CDR2 is YYEKEE (reference sequence). CDR3 length: 14 amino acids. Between the trimmed V and J ends, which lost 1 base and 7 bases, there was a span of 14 bases.

This clonotype came up once. The chain joins TRBV24-1 to TRBJ2-1, with a tentative D call TRBD2 (5 bases). Germline loops: CDR1 KGHDR, CDR2 SFDVKD. V lost 4 bases and J lost 9, with 9 bases in between. This CDR3 is built from 12 residues. In DNA form, the CDR3 reads TGTGCCACCAGTGAGCAGACTACTGAGCAGTTCTTC. This codes for CATSEQTTEQFF.

This rearrangement joins TRBV7-9 to TRBJ2-1; D is ambiguous. Germline-derived CDR1 and CDR2 are SEHNR and FQNEAQ (reference sequence). CDR3 length: 13 amino acids. Trimming cost V 5 bases and J 0 bases, with 5 bases left between them. The CDR3 coding sequence is TGTGCCAGCAGCACCGACTCCTACAATGAGCAGTTCTTC. As protein: CASSTDSYNEQFF.

V is TRBV7-8 and J is TRBJ1-6; D is possibly TRBD1 (6 bases). The CDR3 totals 16 residues. V lost 9 bases and J lost 8, with 23 bases in between. Germline loops: CDR1 SGHVS, CDR2 FQNEAQ. CDR3 bases: TGTGCCAGTAGGGAAGGGAACAGGGCGGACGATTCACCCCTCCACTTT. Its translation is CASREGNRADDSPLHF.